This T cell receptor (beta chain) was obtained from a study of blood T cell repertoires in COVID-19 (dated by TCRdb to 2019 to 2021). In terms of the full investigation: Collaborator samples came from the United States, Italy and Spain and covered acute and convalescent phases of COVID-19. The material from the prospective study consisted of cDNA or gDNA derived from T cells, B-cell-depleted T cells, or PBMCs. Deeply sampled blood TCRbeta repertoires from subjects exposed to, actively infected with, or recovered from COVID-19 were included in the dataset. The samples were drawn from the first 160 participants of the ongoing ImmuneRACE study and from 950 to 1,500 subjects provided by 6 global collaborators. A de-identified subject ID, COVID-19 status, age in years and sex were almost always included in the sample metadata. The repertoires were released in a freely available public database intended as a resource for research on the immune response to SARS-CoV-2. HLA class I and class II types, where available, came from metadata supplied by the sample provider rather than from assay-based typing. General conclusions and limits of the study: The quantity of clinical and demographic metadata differed by source and by participant and was supplied without curation.

This clone was seen only a few times. Its antigen is not yet known. No base-level quality is on record; no much larger clone is a single base apart. At one collaborating source in Seattle, patients were enrolled during active infection and were followed longitudinally through the course of disease. Whole blood was collected in K2EDTA tubes by collaborating institutions according to the institutions' own protocols. Collaborator samples were shipped for TCRbeta analysis as frozen whole blood, isolated PBMCs, or DNA extracted from either sample type. The junction carries 22 bases between V and J, which are trimmed by 7 bases and 0 bases respectively. The germline V gene provides CDR1 SNHLY and CDR2 FYNNEI. Counted from cysteine to phenylalanine, this CDR3 has 18 amino acids. Solely the CDR3 DNA is kept, with 54 bases framed from the first base. TCRbeta CDR3 regions were amplified from genomic DNA using the immunoSEQ Assay, a bias-controlled multiplex PCR. Turning to the authors' computational methods: Within the assay, amplification of reference gene primers was used to estimate how many nucleated cells each sample contained. To quantify the absolute abundance of each unique TCRbeta CDR3 rearrangement, sequence reads were collapsed and filtered. For each sample, productive Simpson clonality was calculated by taking the square root of Simpson's diversity index across productive rearrangements. TCRdb's version of the immuneACCESS table is confined to in-frame rearrangements and falls short of the full clone set. An unresolved V gene accounts for under half of the shortfall where checked; the remainder is of unknown origin. For V, J and clone size, that table is used; D and trimming come from the DNA. The sample profile shows 200,000 to 250,000 clones; about 82% of them were found once. Of the sample, about 2.5% is held by the ten largest clones.

This TCR came from a woman in her 70s with COVID-19, enrolled during active disease. Input material: peripheral blood. The sequence joins TRBV2 to TRBJ1-3; perhaps TRBD1 is the D gene, with 5 bases matching. This receptor carries the CDR3 CASTRDRAGVGSGNTIYF. The DNA sequence is TGTGCCAGCACCCGCGATCGGGCGGGGGTAGGCTCTGGAAACACCATATATTTT.